Presented here are 4 T cell receptor beta chains from one specimen sequenced in a study of T cell responses to AZD1222 COVID-19 vaccine. The assay was immunoSEQ multiplex PCR, and TCRdb's table has in-frame clones only and misses some. This table holds about 120,000 clones, about nine tenths found once. This specimen was peripheral blood, taken on day 0 of AZD1222 vaccination. These receptors all stem from an adult in good health.

V and J are TRBV24-1 and TRBJ2-7; D gene ambiguous. Per the germline V gene, CDR1 is KGHDR and CDR2 is SFDVKD. The CDR3 contains 14 residues. Trimming pared 2 bases from V and 5 bases from J, leaving 12 bases between. The CDR3 DNA reads TGTGCCACCAGTGATTCGGGCCCGCGCGACGAGCAGTACTTC. Its protein is CATSDSGPRDEQYF.

V usage is TRBV4-3 and J usage is TRBJ2-2; 10 bases map to TRBD1. The length of the CDR3 is 15 residues. V shed 7 bases, J shed 5 bases, and the junction held 7 bases outside the gene matches. CDR1 and CDR2 from the germline V gene are LGHNA and YSLEER. CDR3: CASTRGTGETGELFF. The CDR3 DNA is TGCGCCAGCACGCGGGGGACAGGGGAAACCGGGGAGCTGTTTTTT.

This clone was detected only once. The J gene is TRBJ1-4, the V gene TRBV15; 9 bases are shared with TRBD1. This CDR3 contains 18 residues. Germline V gene sequence: CDR1 LNHNV, CDR2 YYDKDF (reference sequence). The junction had 7 bases not matched to a gene; V was cut back by 2 bases and J by 0 bases. The CDR3 DNA is TGTGCCACCAGCAGACGGGACAGGGCATCTGCAACTAATGAAAAACTGTTTTTT. Protein product: CATSRRDRASATNEKLFF.

J is TRBJ2-3 and V is TRBV6-4, with D perhaps matching TRBD1 (5 bases). The CDR3 runs to 15 residues. V was trimmed by 0 bases and J by 2 bases, leaving 9 bases between them. Germline CDR1 and CDR2: MRHNA and SNTAGT. The CDR3 sequence: CASSDSAGLTDTQYF. CDR3 nucleotides: TGTGCCAGCAGTGACTCGGCAGGGCTCACAGATACGCAGTATTTT.